This TCR beta chain appears in the sequencing data of a study of immune heterogeneity within non-small cell lung tumors. Background on the study: There were a handful of squamous cell carcinomas, nine to ten non-squamous carcinomas and 1 tumor not otherwise specified.

Bulk tumor genomic DNA constituted the template, at approximately 600 ng per sample. Surgical sampling yielded several biopsies per primary tumor (spaced far apart). Patients had untreated, newly diagnosed non-small cell lung cancer and underwent curative surgery. General study points: Recurring identical dominant CDR3 beta clonotypes were observed across tumor sites within a patient, together with site-unique high-frequency clones. Across individual patients, the high-frequency T-cell receptor beta clonotypes were largely distinct.

Concerning this clonotype itself: Antigen specificity is unknown.

The CDR3 covers 13 residues. The germline gives CDR1 DFQATT, CDR2 SNEGSKA (reference sequence). V lost 2 bases to trimming and J lost 2 bases, with 8 bases between them. TCR beta CDR3 amplification used multiplex PCR with 32 V and 13 J primers. TCRdb re-analysed the multiplex PCR reads in MiXCR, keeping a single row per CDR3 protein. The sample lists under 3,500 distinct CDR3 sequences, under 55% occurring once. The origin of this receptor is a man aged 60-69 years with non-small cell lung cancer. Sequences were obtained from lung tumor tissue. This rearrangement joins TRBV20-1 to TRBJ2-3, with D unclear. DNA of the CDR3: TGCAGTGCTAGAAAGCGTAACACAGATACGCAGTATTTT. This encodes CSARKRNTDTQYF.